The subject of this entry is one TCR beta chain. This record belongs to a study of CD8 T cells in Susac syndrome. cDNA came from around 0.5 to 1 ug RNA primed by random hexamers. In TCRdb, the immunoSEQ multiplex PCR reads were re-called with MiXCR into one record per CDR3 protein. Of about 300,000 distinct CDR3 sequences listed, about 88% were seen once; the top ten hold 0.18%. The V and J ends lost 4 bases and 5 bases respectively, with 15 bases between them. CDR1 SQVTM and CDR2 ANQGSEA come from the germline V gene. There are 14 residues in the CDR3. The sequence was collected from a human donor with multiple sclerosis. Material: CD8+ T cells from PBMCs. V is TRBV29-1 and J is TRBJ2-1; either TRBD1 or TRBD2 may fit D (5 bases each). The CDR3 region has the DNA TGCAGCGTTGTACAGGCGCGGGTTGACAATGAGCAGTTCTTC. Translating it yields CSVVQARVDNEQFF.